The 10 T cell receptor beta chains below come from one sample, sequenced in a study of blood T cell repertoires in COVID-19. TCRdb's copy holds only in-frame clones and misses some; the assay was immunoSEQ multiplex PCR. The sample lists roughly 200,000 clones, 86% occurring once. Sequencing was performed on peripheral blood. These receptors came from an older man with acute or convalescent COVID-19.

The chain recombines TRBV7-2 with TRBJ2-1, with D maybe TRBD2 (6 bases). The CDR3 length is 13 residues. V gave up 5 bases and J gave up 12 bases, with 17 bases separating them. The germline gives CDR1 SGHTA, CDR2 FQGNSA. CDR3 nucleotides: TGTGCCAGCAGCGTCCTAGCGCCGAGGGGGCAGTTCTTC. Protein: CASSVLAPRGQFF.

The chain links TRBV9 to TRBJ2-3; TRBD2 might be the D (5 bases). V lost 6 bases to trimming and J lost 3 bases, with 17 bases between them. The CDR3 runs to 15 residues. Germline V gives CDR1 SGDLS, CDR2 YYNGEE. This CDR3 is CASTPWRTSTDTQYF. CDR3 nucleotide sequence: TGTGCCAGCACCCCCTGGCGAACTAGTACAGATACGCAGTATTTT.

This chain uses TRBV11-2 with TRBJ2-4; 7 nucleotides match TRBD2. J lost 0 bases, V lost 3 bases, and 5 bases had no gene match. The V gene's germline CDR1 is SGHAT and CDR2 FQNNGV. The CDR3 is 16 residues long. CDR3 sequence: CASSFSSGLAKNIQYF. The CDR3 region has the DNA TGTGCCAGCAGCTTCTCTAGCGGTCTAGCCAAAAACATTCAGTACTTC. Looking up the rest from reference TRBV11-2 and TRBJ2-4 gives the full variable domain: EAGVAQSPRYKIIEKRQSVAFWCNPISGHATLYWYQQILGQGPKLLIQFQNNGVVDDSQLPKDRFSAERLKGVDSTLKIQPAKLEDSAVYLCASSFSSGLAKNIQYFGAGTRLSVL.

This chain joins TRBV19 and TRBJ2-1; no firm D call. Germline-derived CDR1 and CDR2 are LNHDA and SQIVND (reference sequence). The CDR3 spans 12 residues. Trimming pared 6 bases from V and 9 bases from J, leaving 12 bases between. The CDR3 is CASRQNLAEQFF. As DNA, the CDR3 is TGTGCCAGTAGGCAAAATCTGGCTGAGCAGTTCTTC. Supplemented by reference TRBV19 and TRBJ2-1, the full variable domain reads DGGITQSPKYLFRKEGQNVTLSCEQNLNHDAMYWYRQDPGQGLRLIYYSQIVNDFQKGDIAEGYSVSREKKESFPLTVTSAQKNPTAFYLCASRQNLAEQFFGPGTRLTVL.

The J gene is TRBJ2-1, the V gene TRBV19; 9 bases agree with TRBD1. The CDR3 is made up of 16 amino acids. The germline V gene has CDR1 LNHDA and CDR2 SQIVND (reference sequence). After removal of 4 bases from V and 3 bases from J, the junction contained 7 bases not matched to a gene. CDR3 in DNA: TGTGCCAGTAGTAAGAGGGTGGGACAGGGCTACAATGAGCAGTTCTTC. It is translated as CASSKRVGQGYNEQFF.

This clone was detected only a few times. The V gene is TRBV27, the J gene TRBJ2-2, with 7 bases aligning to TRBD1. Trimming cost V 6 bases and J 4 bases; bases outside gene matches: 8. This CDR3 has 15 amino acids. The germline V gene encodes CDR1 MNHEY and CDR2 SMNVEV (reference sequence). Written as DNA, the CDR3 is TGTGCCAGCAGGACGGGACAGAGCTCCACCGGGGAGCTGTTTTTT. Residues: CASRTGQSSTGELFF.

The chain couples TRBV19 to TRBJ2-2; D is possibly TRBD2 (5 bases). The V gene lost 8 bases and the J gene lost 7 bases, with 8 bases spanning the gap. CDR1 LNHDA and CDR2 SQIVND come from the germline V gene (reference sequence). The CDR3 sequence is 11 residues long. This chain's CDR3 is CASWESGELFF. CDR3 nucleotide sequence: TGTGCCAGTTGGGAGAGCGGGGAGCTGTTTTTT.

V usage is TRBV7-2 and J usage is TRBJ1-1; possibly TRBD1 for D (5 bases). Trimming removed 1 base from V and 4 bases from J, with 10 bases in between. The CDR3 runs 14 residues. From germline, CDR1 is SGHTA and CDR2 FQGNSA. The CDR3 sequence is CASSLGGVGTEAFF. CDR3 DNA: TGTGCCAGCAGCTTAGGGGGCGTCGGCACTGAAGCTTTCTTT.

V and J are TRBV6-5 and TRBJ2-7, with D possibly TRBD1 on 7 matching bases. CDR3 length: 15 amino acids. Deletions cut 2 bases from V and 1 base from J, with 12 bases between. In germline, CDR1 is MNHEY, CDR2 SVGAGI. Here the CDR3 reads CASSYAPGGSYEQYF. In DNA form, the CDR3 reads TGTGCCAGCAGTTACGCGCCAGGGGGGTCCTACGAGCAGTACTTC.

The table lists this clone with a few counts. This chain uses TRBV18 with TRBJ2-2, with 7 bases fitting TRBD1. The germline gives CDR1 KGHSH, CDR2 LQKENI. Losses at the gene ends were 0 bases for V and 0 bases for J; bases not matched to a gene: 4. The CDR3 sequence is 17 residues long. For the CDR3, the DNA is TGTGCCAGCTCACCACCGGCGCAGGGGGCGAACACCGGGGAGCTGTTTTTT. Translating gives CASSPPAQGANTGELFF.